The clone carrying this T cell receptor (beta chain) was counted between two and nine times. Antigen: not known. Of the isolated RNA, all was reverse transcribed, and so the sequenced material was expressed TCRB transcripts. Generated by immunoSEQ multiplex PCR, the TCRdb table keeps only in-frame clones and is missing some. Among 300,000 to 450,000 clones listed, 9.6% were seen once. A single heparinised blood sample, averaging about 120 mL, was obtained per donor. Stem cell-like memory, regulatory, central memory and naive CD4+ cells were sorted via CD45RO/CCR7/CD25/CD127/CD95/CD27. Populations obtained by sorting all exceeded 98% purity. This specimen belongs to a study of beta chain features in type 1 diabetes. Whole-study context: Cell yields, gender and age were comparable in patients and healthy donors. Findings and limits, study-wide: Type 1 diabetes patients showed a moderate but significant shortening of TCRB CDR3s in all four CD4+ subsets.

Trimming took 1 base from V and 3 from J; bases not matched to a gene: 3. This CDR3 contains 15 residues. CDR1 is SEHNR and CDR2 is FQNEAQ in the germline V gene (reference sequence). Sequenced input: central memory CD4+ T cells from blood. The genes are TRBV7-9 and TRBJ2-5, with 9 bases identical to TRBD1. This TCR was sampled from a man aged 30-40 years with type 1 diabetes. The CDR3 region is CASSLVGDREETQYF. CDR3 sequence (DNA): TGTGCCAGCAGCTTAGTAGGGGACAGGGAAGAGACCCAGTACTTC.